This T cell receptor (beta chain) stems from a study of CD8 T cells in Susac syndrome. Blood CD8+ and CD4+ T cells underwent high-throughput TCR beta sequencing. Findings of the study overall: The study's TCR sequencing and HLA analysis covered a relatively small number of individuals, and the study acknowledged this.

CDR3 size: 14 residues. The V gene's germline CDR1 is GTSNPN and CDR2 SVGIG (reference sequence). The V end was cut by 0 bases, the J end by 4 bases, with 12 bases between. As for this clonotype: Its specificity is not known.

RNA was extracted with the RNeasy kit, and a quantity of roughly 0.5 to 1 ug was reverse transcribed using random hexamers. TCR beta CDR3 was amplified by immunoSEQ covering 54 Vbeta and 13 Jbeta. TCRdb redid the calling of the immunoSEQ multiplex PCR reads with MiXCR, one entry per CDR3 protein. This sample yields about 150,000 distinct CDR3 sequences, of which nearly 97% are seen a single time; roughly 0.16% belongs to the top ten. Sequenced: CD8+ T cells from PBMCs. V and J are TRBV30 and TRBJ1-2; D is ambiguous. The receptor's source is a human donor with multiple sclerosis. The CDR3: CAWSVSRAGYGYTF. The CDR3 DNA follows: TGTGCCTGGAGTGTCTCCAGAGCCGGCTATGGCTACACCTTC.